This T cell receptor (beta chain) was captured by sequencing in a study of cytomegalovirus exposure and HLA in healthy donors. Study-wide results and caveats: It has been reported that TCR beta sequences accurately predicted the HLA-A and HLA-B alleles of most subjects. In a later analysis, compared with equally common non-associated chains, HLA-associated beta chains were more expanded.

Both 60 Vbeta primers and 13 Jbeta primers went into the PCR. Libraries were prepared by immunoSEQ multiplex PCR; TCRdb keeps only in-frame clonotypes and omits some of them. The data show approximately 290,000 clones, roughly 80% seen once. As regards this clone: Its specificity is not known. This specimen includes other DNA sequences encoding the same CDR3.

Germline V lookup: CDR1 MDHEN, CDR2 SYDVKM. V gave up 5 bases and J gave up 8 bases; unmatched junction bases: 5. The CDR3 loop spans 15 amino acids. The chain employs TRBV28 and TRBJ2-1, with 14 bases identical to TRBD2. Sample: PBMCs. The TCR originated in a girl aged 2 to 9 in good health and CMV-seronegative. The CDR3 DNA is TGTGCCAGCAGTCCTGGGACTAGCGGGAGATATGAGCAGTTCTTC. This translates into CASSPGTSGRYEQFF.